Here is one T cell receptor beta chain with its context. As yet, its antigen is unknown. The CDR3 contains 13 residues. Trimming removed 1 base from V and 7 bases from J, with 10 bases in between. Looked up from germline, CDR1 is SGHVS and CDR2 is FQNEAQ. The data are from a study of cytomegalovirus exposure and HLA in healthy donors. General study results and limits: An observed cluster of highly shared sequence variants was recorded as a likely sequencing artifact.

PCR was performed using 60 Vbeta and 13 Jbeta primers. TCRdb's copy holds only in-frame clones and misses some; the assay was immunoSEQ multiplex PCR. This sample has approximately 100,000 clones, with 75% found just once. This receptor was obtained from a man between 45 and 60 years old in good health and CMV-seronegative. The sample comprised PBMCs. The chain links TRBV7-8 to TRBJ2-5; a possible D gene is TRBD2 (5 bases). CDR3 region: CASSLVVAGTQYF. For the CDR3, the DNA is TGTGCCAGCAGCTTAGTAGTTGCGGGGACCCAGTACTTC. The full variable domain, rest sourced from reference TRBV7-8 and TRBJ2-5, is GAGVSQSPRYKVAKRGQDVALRCDPISGHVSLFWYQQALGQGPEFLTYFQNEAQLDKSGLPSDRFFAERPEGSVSTLKIQRTQQEDSAVYLCASSLVVAGTQYFGPGTRLLVL.